These T cell receptor beta chains were read from a single sample in a study of CD8+ T cells in alopecia areata. The protocol was immunoSEQ multiplex PCR, while the TCRdb copy is restricted to in-frame clones and leaves out a portion. The sample yields approximately 150,000 clones, around 71% seen once. The source material was CD8+ T cells sorted from blood, sampled at week 0. Receptor source: a human donor with alopecia areata. The CDR3 runs from the conserved cysteine through the conserved F or W. A D gene is named only where the DNA matches it firmly. Some rows have no size entry. The others give once, few or many, or a class for an expanded clone.

V	size	J	D	CDR3	DNA
TRBV10-3	NA	TRBJ2-7	NA	CATETRPGSYEQYF	TGTGCCACCGAGACCCGCCCAGGCTCCTACGAGCAGTACTTC
TRBV15	NA	TRBJ1-2	NA	CATSRDPAAGANYGYTF	TGTGCCACCAGCAGAGATCCCGCGGCAGGGGCTAACTATGGCTACACCTTC
TRBV9	few	TRBJ2-7	NA	CASSANRAGQSHEQYF	TGTGCCAGCAGCGCCAATCGAGCGGGACAGTCTCACGAGCAGTACTTC
TRBV27	few	TRBJ1-2	TRBD1	CASSLYSGQGGGYTF	TGTGCCAGCAGTTTATACTCGGGACAGGGTGGTGGCTACACCTTC
TRBV4-1	NA	TRBJ2-7	TRBD1	CASSFARGTYEQYF	TGCGCCAGCAGTTTTGCCAGGGGGACCTACGAGCAGTACTTC
TRBV19	few	TRBJ1-1	NA	CASSRQMNTEAFF	TGTGCCAGTAGTCGACAGATGAACACTGAAGCTTTCTTT
TRBV2	NA	TRBJ1-2	NA	CASPGRTEGGYTF	TGTGCCAGCCCTGGTAGGACCGAGGGGGGCTACACCTTC
TRBV30	few	TRBJ1-2	TRBD1	CAWSVSPQGDGYTF	TGTGCCTGGAGTGTATCGCCTCAGGGGGATGGCTACACCTTC
TRBV29-1	NA	TRBJ1-2	NA	CSVEVVPGYTF	TGCAGCGTTGAAGTTGTCCCCGGCTACACCTTC
TRBV6-1	NA	TRBJ1-2	NA	CASSERGTSHGYTF	TGTGCCAGCAGTGAACGGGGGACAAGCCATGGCTACACCTTC
TRBV6-1	NA	TRBJ2-5	NA	CASSGGRDRGETQYF	TGTGCCAGCAGTGGGGGGCGGGACAGAGGAGAGACCCAGTACTTC
TRBV2	NA	TRBJ1-2	TRBD1	CASRPGTGGGYGYTF	TGTGCCAGCAGGCCCGGGACAGGTGGGGGCTATGGCTACACCTTC
TRBV11-3	NA	TRBJ2-5	NA	CASSLTVETQYF	TGTGCCAGCAGCTTGACGGTGGAGACCCAGTACTTC
TRBV10-3	once	TRBJ1-2	TRBD1	CAISDPTGGKTNYGYTF	TGTGCCATCAGTGATCCGACAGGGGGCAAGACTAACTATGGCTACACCTTC
TRBV30	NA	TRBJ2-7	NA	CAWSMGLGYEQYF	TGTGCCTGGAGTATGGGATTGGGCTACGAGCAGTACTTC
TRBV30	NA	TRBJ1-2	NA	CAWDRGLGYGYTF	TGTGCCTGGGATCGGGGCTTGGGCTATGGCTACACCTTC
TRBV13	NA	TRBJ1-4	NA	CASSSPTQGREKLFF	TGTGCCAGCAGCTCACCTACCCAAGGTCGGGAAAAACTGTTTTTT
TRBV30	NA	TRBJ1-2	TRBD1	CAWKATGAVYGYTF	TGTGCCTGGAAGGCAACAGGGGCAGTCTATGGCTACACCTTC
TRBV27	NA	TRBJ2-1	TRBD1	CASSPGTGKNEQFF	TGTGCCAGCAGTCCCGGGACAGGAAAGAATGAGCAGTTCTTC
TRBV5-1	few	TRBJ2-7	NA	CASSEGRGEQYF	TGCGCCAGCAGCGAGGGACGTGGCGAGCAGTACTTC
TRBV7-9	NA	TRBJ1-1	NA	CASSRSGEAFF	TGTGCCAGCAGCCGTAGCGGGGAAGCTTTCTTT
TRBV10-3	NA	TRBJ2-5	TRBD2	CAISELAGGQETQYF	TGTGCCATCAGTGAACTAGCGGGGGGGCAAGAGACCCAGTACTTC
TRBV7-8	NA	TRBJ1-2	NA	CASSPGGVAFTF	TGTGCCAGCAGCCCCGGAGGGGTTGCGTTCACCTTC
TRBV5-1	NA	TRBJ1-1	NA	CASSLAGGLDTEAFF	TGCGCCAGCAGCTTGGCCGGGGGGCTGGACACTGAAGCTTTCTTT
TRBV5-4	NA	TRBJ2-4	NA	CASSLGGTGDIQYF	TGTGCCAGCAGCTTGGGTGGTACGGGGGACATTCAGTACTTC
TRBV9	NA	TRBJ2-7	NA	CASSVGGATLGEQYF	TGTGCCAGCAGCGTAGGCGGGGCTACCCTAGGGGAGCAGTACTTC
TRBV7-2	NA	TRBJ2-7	TRBD1	CASSFQGAEQYF	TGTGCCAGCAGCTTTCAGGGGGCCGAGCAGTACTTC
TRBV28	NA	TRBJ2-3	NA	CASSLGPLDTQYF	TGTGCCAGCAGTTTAGGACCCCTAGATACGCAGTATTTT
TRBV29-1	once	TRBJ2-4	TRBD1	CSVRQGWDIQYF	TGCAGCGTCCGACAGGGTTGGGACATTCAGTACTTC
TRBV2	once	TRBJ1-1	NA	CASSVNRANTEAFF	TGTGCCAGCAGTGTTAACAGGGCCAACACTGAAGCTTTCTTT
TRBV23-1	once	TRBJ1-5	TRBD1	CASSQRQGMFDQPQHF	TGCGCCAGCAGTCAAAGACAGGGGATGTTCGATCAGCCCCAGCATTTT
TRBV19	many	TRBJ2-1	NA	CASSRSLSSYNEQFF	TGTGCCAGTAGTCGGAGTCTAAGCTCCTACAATGAGCAGTTCTTC
TRBV29-1	NA	TRBJ1-1	NA	CSVENTEAFF	TGCAGCGTCGAGAACACTGAAGCTTTCTTT
TRBV29-1	few	TRBJ2-6	NA	CSVEEEGAGANVLTF	TGCAGCGTTGAAGAGGAGGGGGCTGGGGCCAACGTCCTGACTTTC
TRBV7-9	NA	TRBJ2-7	NA	CASSTRGSGEQYF	TGTGCCAGCAGTACACGAGGGTCGGGCGAGCAGTACTTC
TRBV5-1	NA	TRBJ2-7	TRBD1	CASSPGQGAWEQYF	TGCGCCAGCAGCCCAGGACAGGGTGCGTGGGAGCAGTACTTC
TRBV10-2	NA	TRBJ2-7	NA	CASSRGSYEQYF	TGCGCCAGCAGTAGGGGGTCGTACGAGCAGTACTTC
TRBV21-1	NA	TRBJ1-2	NA	CASSGHSWGYTF	TGTGCCAGCAGCGGGCACTCGTGGGGCTACACCTTC
TRBV19	NA	TRBJ1-4	NA	CASSIGPREKLFF	TGTGCCAGTAGTATCGGTCCGCGGGAAAAACTGTTTTTT
TRBV29-1	few	TRBJ2-5	NA	CSVGEGTQKEQETQYF	TGCAGCGTTGGGGAGGGGACACAGAAGGAGCAAGAGACCCAGTACTTC
TRBV5-1	NA	TRBJ2-7	TRBD1	CASSADGTGSYEQYF	TGCGCCAGCAGCGCCGACGGGACAGGGTCCTACGAGCAGTACTTC
TRBV9	NA	TRBJ2-7	NA	CASSVGGQSYEQYF	TGTGCCAGCAGCGTAGGTGGACAGTCCTACGAGCAGTACTTC
TRBV11-2	few	TRBJ2-6	TRBD2	CASSHPGGRVNVLTF	TGTGCCAGCAGCCATCCCGGGGGGAGGGTCAACGTCCTGACTTTC
TRBV5-6	NA	TRBJ1-5	NA	CASSSTYSNQPQHF	TGTGCCAGCAGCAGTACCTACTCTAATCAGCCCCAGCATTTT
TRBV4-1	NA	TRBJ2-5	TRBD2	CASSQARGGYETQYF	TGCGCCAGCAGCCAGGCACGGGGGGGCTACGAGACCCAGTACTTC
TRBV4-2	NA	TRBJ2-5	NA	CASSQDGQGLPIRETQYF	TGTGCCAGCAGCCAAGATGGGCAGGGACTTCCGATCAGGGAGACCCAGTACTTC
TRBV4-1	NA	TRBJ1-1	NA	CASSQRGGVTEAFF	TGCGCCAGCAGCCAACGGGGGGGTGTCACTGAAGCTTTCTTT
TRBV15	NA	TRBJ1-1	TRBD1	CATRGVRDREAAFF	TGTGCCACCAGGGGAGTGCGGGACAGGGAAGCAGCTTTCTTT
TRBV5-6	NA	TRBJ2-5	TRBD1	CASGQGAAEQYF	TGTGCCAGTGGACAGGGGGCTGCAGAGCAGTACTTC
TRBV5-6	NA	TRBJ1-1	NA	CASSLGLGGEAFF	TGTGCCAGCAGCTTGGGGCTGGGGGGTGAAGCTTTCTTT
TRBV27	once	TRBJ1-1	NA	CASSFFQTGDEAFF	TGTGCCAGCAGTTTTTTCCAGACGGGAGATGAAGCTTTCTTT
TRBV30	NA	TRBJ1-1	NA	CAWSDTSEAFF	TGTGCCTGGAGTGATACATCCGAAGCTTTCTTT
TRBV6-1	few	TRBJ1-1	TRBD1	CASSESGGGTEAFF	TGTGCCAGCAGTGAGTCAGGGGGGGGCACTGAAGCTTTCTTT
TRBV5-6	NA	TRBJ1-2	TRBD1	CASSSTGGRGYTF	TGTGCCAGCAGCTCGACAGGGGGCAGGGGCTACACCTTC
TRBV7-9	NA	TRBJ1-2	NA	CASSSVGRYYGYTF	TGTGCCAGCAGCTCCGTCGGACGGTACTATGGCTACACCTTC
TRBV29-1	NA	TRBJ2-7	NA	CSVWTADESEQYF	TGCAGCGTATGGACGGCAGATGAAAGCGAGCAGTACTTC
TRBV9	few	TRBJ1-4	NA	CASSGDSEKLFF	TGTGCCAGCAGCGGAGACAGTGAAAAACTGTTTTTT
TRBV7-2	NA	TRBJ2-3	NA	CASIGEEQYF	TGTGCCAGCATCGGGGAGGAGCAGTATTTT